The entry that follows covers one T cell receptor beta chain sequence. What it binds is unknown. The CDR3 totals 15 residues. The germline gives CDR1 SGHTA, CDR2 FQGNSA. V was cut by 1 base and J by 6 bases, with 15 bases left in between. 60 Vbeta and 13 Jbeta primers were used in PCR. Profiled with immunoSEQ multiplex PCR; TCRdb holds only in-frame clones, not every one. The repertoire has 150,000 to 200,000 clones, over 80% of them found once; the top ten carry 1.5%. The data are from a study of cytomegalovirus exposure and HLA in healthy donors. Study as a whole: Roughly 85 million unique TCRs from HLA-typed donors were held in an early release of data.

Study outcomes and limitations: TCR beta sequences reportedly predicted the HLA-A and HLA-B alleles of most subjects accurately. In an earlier analysis, most TCR beta V segments were productive about 90% or about 30% of the time. Available immune exposure information was restricted to CMV serostatus only.

Material: PBMCs. This TCR derives from a man aged 40-55 years in good health and CMV-seronegative. The chain employs TRBV7-2 and TRBJ1-2, with D possibly TRBD1 on 6 matching bases. The CDR3 is CASSLDQGFGHGYTF. CDR3 DNA: TGTGCCAGCAGCTTAGATCAGGGGTTCGGGCATGGCTACACCTTC.